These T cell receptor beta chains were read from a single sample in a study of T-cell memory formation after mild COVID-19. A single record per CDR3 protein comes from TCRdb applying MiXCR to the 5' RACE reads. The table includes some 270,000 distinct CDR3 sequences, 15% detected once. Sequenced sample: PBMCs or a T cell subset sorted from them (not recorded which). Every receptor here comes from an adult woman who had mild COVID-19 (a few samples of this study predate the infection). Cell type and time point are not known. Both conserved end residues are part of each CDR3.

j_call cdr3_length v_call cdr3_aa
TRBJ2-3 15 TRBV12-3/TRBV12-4 CASSKRGGRTDTQYF
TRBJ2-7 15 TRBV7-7 CASSPSASGQGEQYF
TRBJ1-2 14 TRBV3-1 CASSQDRGGYGYTF
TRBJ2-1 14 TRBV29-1 CSATSGGPYNEQFF
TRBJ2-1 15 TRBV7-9 CASSRALQGIVEQFF
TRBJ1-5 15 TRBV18 CASSPGGPGNQPQHF
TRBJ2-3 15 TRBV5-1 CASSLAQGSTDTQYF
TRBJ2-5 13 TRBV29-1 CSVPLNNGETQYF
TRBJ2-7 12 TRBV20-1 CSASGDGYEQYF
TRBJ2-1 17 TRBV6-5 CASSYYLVASGSSEQFF
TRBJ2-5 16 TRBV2 CASSPPRLAVQETQYF
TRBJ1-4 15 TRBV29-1 CSVSGGTGRNEKLFF
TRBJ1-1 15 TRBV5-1 CASSLYRVMNTEAFF
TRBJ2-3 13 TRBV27 CASSLISTDTQYF
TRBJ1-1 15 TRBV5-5 CASRGTGTGNTEAFF
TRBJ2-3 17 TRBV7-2 CASSLLAPARGTDTQYF
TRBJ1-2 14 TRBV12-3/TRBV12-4 CASSSALDNKGYTF
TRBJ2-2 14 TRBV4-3 CASMLAGGTGELFF
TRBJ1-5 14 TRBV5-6 CASSLGSHNQPQHF
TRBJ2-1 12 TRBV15 CATSRDNQAQFF
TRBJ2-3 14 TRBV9 CASSVGQHPDTQYF
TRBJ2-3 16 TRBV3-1 CASSHDGGVTTDTQYF
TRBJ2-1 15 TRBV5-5 CASSLEIGNYNEQFF
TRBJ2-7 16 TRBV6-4 CASSDSSGRDSYEQYF
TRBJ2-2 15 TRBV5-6 CASGLAGAGSGELFF
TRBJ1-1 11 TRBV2 CASSVGTTAFF
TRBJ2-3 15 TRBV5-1 CASSQLSDWTDTQYF
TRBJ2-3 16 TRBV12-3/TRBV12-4 CASSRGLAGGTDTQYF
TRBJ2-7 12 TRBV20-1 CSVLGRVHEQYF
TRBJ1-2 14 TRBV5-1 CASRAGTRNYGYTF
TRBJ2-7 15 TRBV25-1 CASSAGTSGSYEQYF
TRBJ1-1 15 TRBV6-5 CASSTRVGDSNEAFF
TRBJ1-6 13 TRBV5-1 CASSLDRGAVLHF
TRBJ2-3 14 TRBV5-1 CASSVGIGTDTQYF
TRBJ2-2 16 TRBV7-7 CASSLSGQAVGGELFF